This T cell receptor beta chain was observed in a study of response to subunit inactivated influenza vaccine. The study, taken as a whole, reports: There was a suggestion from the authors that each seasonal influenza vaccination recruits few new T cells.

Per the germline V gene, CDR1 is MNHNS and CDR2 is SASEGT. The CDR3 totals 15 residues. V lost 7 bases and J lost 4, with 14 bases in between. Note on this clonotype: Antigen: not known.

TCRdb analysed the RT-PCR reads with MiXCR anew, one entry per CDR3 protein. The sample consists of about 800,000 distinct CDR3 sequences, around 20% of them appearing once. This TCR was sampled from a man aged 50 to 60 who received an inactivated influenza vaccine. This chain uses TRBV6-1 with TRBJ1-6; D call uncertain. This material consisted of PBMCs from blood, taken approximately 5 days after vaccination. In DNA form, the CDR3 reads TGTGCCAGCATGTCACCGGGAGGGTATAATTCACCCCTCCACTTT. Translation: CASMSPGGYNSPLHF.